Sequencing of this T cell receptor beta chain was carried out in a study of cytomegalovirus exposure and HLA in healthy donors. The study, taken as a whole, reports: More clonal expansion characterized HLA-associated TCR beta chains than equally common others in a later analysis.

CDR3 size: 17 residues. Germline V CDR1 and CDR2: SGHNT, YYREEE (reference sequence). Details on this clone: Its antigen remains unidentified.

The PCR had 60 Vbeta and 13 Jbeta primers. Repertoires were generated with immunoSEQ multiplex PCR, while TCRdb's copy carries only in-frame clones and drops some. The sample has around 62,000 clones, around four fifths seen once. Source material: PBMCs. The receptor was derived from a man in his forties in good health and CMV-seronegative. The gene calls are TRBV5-4 and TRBJ2-5; 10 nucleotides align to TRBD2. The better agreement between TRBJ2-7 and the DNA end casts doubt on the J call. The CDR3 is CASSLARASGSIYEQYF. CDR3 nucleotide sequence: TGTGCCAGCAGCTTGGCCCGAGCTAGCGGGAGTATTTACGAGCAGTACTTC.